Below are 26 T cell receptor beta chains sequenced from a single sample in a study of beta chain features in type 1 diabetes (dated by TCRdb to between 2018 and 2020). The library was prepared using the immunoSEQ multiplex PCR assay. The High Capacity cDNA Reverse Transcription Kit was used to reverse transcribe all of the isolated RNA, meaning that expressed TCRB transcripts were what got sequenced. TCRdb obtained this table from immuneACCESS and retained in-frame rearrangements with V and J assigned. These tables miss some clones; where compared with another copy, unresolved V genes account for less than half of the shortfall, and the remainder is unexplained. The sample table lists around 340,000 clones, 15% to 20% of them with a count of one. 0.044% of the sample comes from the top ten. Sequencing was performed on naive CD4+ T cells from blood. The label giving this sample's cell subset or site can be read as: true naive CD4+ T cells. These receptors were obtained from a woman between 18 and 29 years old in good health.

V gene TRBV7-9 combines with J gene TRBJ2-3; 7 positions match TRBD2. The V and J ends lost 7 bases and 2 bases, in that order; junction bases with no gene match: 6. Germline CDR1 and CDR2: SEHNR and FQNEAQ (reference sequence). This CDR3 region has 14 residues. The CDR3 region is CASNPGLTTDTQYF. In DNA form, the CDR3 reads TGTGCCAGCAACCCGGGACTAACCACAGATACGCAGTATTTT.

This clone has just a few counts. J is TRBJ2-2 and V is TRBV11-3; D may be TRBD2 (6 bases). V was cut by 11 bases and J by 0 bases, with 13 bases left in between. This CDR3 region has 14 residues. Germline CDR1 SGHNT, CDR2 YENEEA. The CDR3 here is CASLGGSNTGELFF. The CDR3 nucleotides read TGTGCCTCCTTGGGGGGATCGAACACCGGGGAGCTGTTTTTT.

The CDR3 loop is CASSQGHGVNTEAFF. The CDR3 nucleotides read TGCGCCAGCAGCCAAGGTCACGGGGTGAACACTGAAGCTTTCTTT. This rearrangement joins TRBV4-3 to TRBJ1-1; the D is unclear. The CDR3 covers 15 residues. V lost 1 base and J 0 bases, leaving 9 bases between the germline ends. Looked up from germline, CDR1 is LGHNA and CDR2 is YSLEER.

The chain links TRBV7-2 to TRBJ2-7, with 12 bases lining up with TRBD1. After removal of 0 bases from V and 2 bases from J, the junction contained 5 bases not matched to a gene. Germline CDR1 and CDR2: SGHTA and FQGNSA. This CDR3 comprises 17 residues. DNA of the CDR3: TGTGCCAGCAGCTTAGCGGGGACAGGGGGCTATCCCTACGAGCAGTACTTC. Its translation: CASSLAGTGGYPYEQYF.

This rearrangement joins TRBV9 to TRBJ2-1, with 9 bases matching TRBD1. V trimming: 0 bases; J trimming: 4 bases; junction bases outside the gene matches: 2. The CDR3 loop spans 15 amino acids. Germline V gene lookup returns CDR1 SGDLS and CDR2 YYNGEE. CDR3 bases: TGTGCCAGCAGCGTAGACAGGGGGCAGTACAATGAGCAGTTCTTC. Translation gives CASSVDRGQYNEQFF.

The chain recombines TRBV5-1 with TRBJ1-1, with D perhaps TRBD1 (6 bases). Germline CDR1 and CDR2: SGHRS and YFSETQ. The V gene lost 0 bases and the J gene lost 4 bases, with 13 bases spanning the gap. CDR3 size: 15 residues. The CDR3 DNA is TGCGCCAGCAGCTTGGTTGGGTTAGGGGGCACTGAAGCTTTCTTT. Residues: CASSLVGLGGTEAFF.

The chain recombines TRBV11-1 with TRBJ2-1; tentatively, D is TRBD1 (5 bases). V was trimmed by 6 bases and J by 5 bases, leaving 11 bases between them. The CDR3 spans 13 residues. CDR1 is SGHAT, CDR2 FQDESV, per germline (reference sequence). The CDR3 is CASRGPSHNEQFF. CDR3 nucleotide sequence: TGTGCCAGCAGGGGGCCATCTCACAATGAGCAGTTCTTC.

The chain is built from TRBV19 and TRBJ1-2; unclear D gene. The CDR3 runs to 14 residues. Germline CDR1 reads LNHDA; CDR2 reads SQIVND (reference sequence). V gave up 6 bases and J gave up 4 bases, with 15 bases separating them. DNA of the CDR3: TGTGCCAGTAGGCCCCCCGGCGGTGCCTATGGCTACACCTTC. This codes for CASRPPGGAYGYTF.

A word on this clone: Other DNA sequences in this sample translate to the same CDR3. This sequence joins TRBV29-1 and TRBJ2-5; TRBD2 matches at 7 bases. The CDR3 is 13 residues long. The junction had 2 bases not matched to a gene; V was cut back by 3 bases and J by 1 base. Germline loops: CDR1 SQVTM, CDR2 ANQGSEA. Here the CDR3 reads CSVDGGGQETQYF. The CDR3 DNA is TGCAGCGTTGATGGGGGGGGCCAAGAGACCCAGTACTTC.

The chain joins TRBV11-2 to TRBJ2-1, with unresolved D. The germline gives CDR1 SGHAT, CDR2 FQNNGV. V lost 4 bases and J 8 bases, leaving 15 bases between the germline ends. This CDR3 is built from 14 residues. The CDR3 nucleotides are TGTGCCAGCAGCTCCCTTCAGCGATCGGATGAGCAGTTCTTC. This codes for CASSSLQRSDEQFF.

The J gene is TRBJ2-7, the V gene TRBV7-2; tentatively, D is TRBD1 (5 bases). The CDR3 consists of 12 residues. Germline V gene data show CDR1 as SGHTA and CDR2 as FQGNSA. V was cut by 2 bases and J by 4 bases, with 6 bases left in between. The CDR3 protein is CASSLSGYEQYF. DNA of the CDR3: TGTGCCAGCAGCTTATCAGGGTACGAGCAGTACTTC.

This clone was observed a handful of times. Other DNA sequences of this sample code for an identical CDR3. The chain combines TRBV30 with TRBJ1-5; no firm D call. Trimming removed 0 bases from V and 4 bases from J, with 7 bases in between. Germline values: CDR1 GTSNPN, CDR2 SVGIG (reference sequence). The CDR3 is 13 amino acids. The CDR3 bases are TGTGCCTGGAGTGTCCGGAGTAATCAGCCCCAGCATTTT. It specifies CAWSVRSNQPQHF.

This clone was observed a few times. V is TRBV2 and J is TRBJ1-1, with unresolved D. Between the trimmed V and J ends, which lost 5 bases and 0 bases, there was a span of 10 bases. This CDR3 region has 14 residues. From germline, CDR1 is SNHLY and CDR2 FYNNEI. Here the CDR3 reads CASSWEGMNTEAFF. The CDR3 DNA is TGTGCCAGCAGTTGGGAGGGAATGAACACTGAAGCTTTCTTT. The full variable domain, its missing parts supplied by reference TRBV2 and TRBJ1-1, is EPEVTQTPSHQVTQMGQEVILRCVPISNHLYFYWYRQILGQKVEFLVSFYNNEISEKSEIFDDQFSVERPDGSNFTLKIRSTKLEDSAMYFCASSWEGMNTEAFFGQGTRLTVV.

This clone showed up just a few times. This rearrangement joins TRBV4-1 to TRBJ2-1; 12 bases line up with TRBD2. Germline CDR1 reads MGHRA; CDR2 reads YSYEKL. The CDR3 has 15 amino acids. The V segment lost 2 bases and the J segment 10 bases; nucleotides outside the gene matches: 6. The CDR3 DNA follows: TGCGCCAGCAGCCAACATCTAGCGGGGGGGCGGGAGCAGTTCTTC. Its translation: CASSQHLAGGREQFF.

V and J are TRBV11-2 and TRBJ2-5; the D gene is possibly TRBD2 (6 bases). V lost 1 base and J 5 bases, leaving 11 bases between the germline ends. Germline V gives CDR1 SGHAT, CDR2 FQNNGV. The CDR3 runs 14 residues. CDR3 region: CASSLGAGGETQYF. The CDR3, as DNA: TGTGCCAGCAGCTTAGGAGCCGGAGGGGAGACCCAGTACTTC. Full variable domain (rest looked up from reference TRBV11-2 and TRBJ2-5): EAGVAQSPRYKIIEKRQSVAFWCNPISGHATLYWYQQILGQGPKLLIQFQNNGVVDDSQLPKDRFSAERLKGVDSTLKIQPAKLEDSAVYLCASSLGAGGETQYFGPGTRLLVL.

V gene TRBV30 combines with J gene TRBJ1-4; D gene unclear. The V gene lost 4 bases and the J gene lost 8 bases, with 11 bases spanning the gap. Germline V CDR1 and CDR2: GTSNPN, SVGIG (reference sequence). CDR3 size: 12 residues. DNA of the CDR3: TGTGCCTGGAAGAGCACCCCGGAAAAACTGTTTTTT. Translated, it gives CAWKSTPEKLFF.

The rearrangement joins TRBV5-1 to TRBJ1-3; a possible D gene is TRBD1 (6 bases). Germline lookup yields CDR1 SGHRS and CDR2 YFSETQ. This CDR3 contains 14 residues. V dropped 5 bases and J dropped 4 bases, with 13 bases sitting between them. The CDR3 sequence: CASRSSGAGNTIYF. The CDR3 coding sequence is TGCGCCAGCAGATCTTCAGGGGCCGGAAACACCATATATTTT.

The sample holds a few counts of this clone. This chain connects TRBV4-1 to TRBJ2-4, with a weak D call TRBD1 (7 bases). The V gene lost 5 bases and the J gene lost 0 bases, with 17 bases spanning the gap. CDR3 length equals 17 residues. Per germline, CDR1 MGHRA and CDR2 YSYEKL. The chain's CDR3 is CASSAPGGPRAKNIQYF. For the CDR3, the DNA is TGCGCCAGCAGCGCCCCAGGGGGGCCGAGAGCCAAAAACATTCAGTACTTC.

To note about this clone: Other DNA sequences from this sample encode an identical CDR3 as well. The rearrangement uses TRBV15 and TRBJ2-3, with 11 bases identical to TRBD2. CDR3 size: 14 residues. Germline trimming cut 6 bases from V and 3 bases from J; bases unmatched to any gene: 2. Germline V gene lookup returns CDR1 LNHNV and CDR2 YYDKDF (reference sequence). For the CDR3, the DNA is TGTGCCACCAGTCTAGCGGGAGGAACAGATACGCAGTATTTT. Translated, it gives CATSLAGGTDTQYF.

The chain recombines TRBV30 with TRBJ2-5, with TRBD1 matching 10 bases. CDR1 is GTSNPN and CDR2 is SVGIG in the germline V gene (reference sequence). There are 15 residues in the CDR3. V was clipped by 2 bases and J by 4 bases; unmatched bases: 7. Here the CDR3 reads CAWSTRTGGRETQYF. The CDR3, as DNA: TGTGCCTGGAGTACTCGGACAGGGGGTCGAGAGACCCAGTACTTC.

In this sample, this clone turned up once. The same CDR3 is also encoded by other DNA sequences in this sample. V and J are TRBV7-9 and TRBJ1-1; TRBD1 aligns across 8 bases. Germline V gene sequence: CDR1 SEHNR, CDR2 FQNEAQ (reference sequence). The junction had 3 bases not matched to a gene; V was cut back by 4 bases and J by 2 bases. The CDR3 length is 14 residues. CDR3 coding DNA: TGTGCCAGCAGCTATGGACAGGGCAACACTGAAGCTTTCTTT. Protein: CASSYGQGNTEAFF.

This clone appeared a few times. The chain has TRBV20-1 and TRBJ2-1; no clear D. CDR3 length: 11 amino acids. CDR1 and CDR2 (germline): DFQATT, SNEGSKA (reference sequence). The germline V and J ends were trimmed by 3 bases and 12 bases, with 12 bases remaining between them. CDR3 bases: TGCAGTGCTAGGACCCAGGTTGGGCAGTTCTTC. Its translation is CSARTQVGQFF.

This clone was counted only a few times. CDR3 residues: CASSEAAAGVSNEQFF. Here the CDR3 DNA reads TGTGCCAGCAGTGAAGCGGCAGCGGGTGTCAGCAATGAGCAGTTCTTC. V is TRBV6-1 and J is TRBJ2-1; possible D gene TRBD2, 6 bases. V lost 0 bases and J lost 6, with 15 bases in between. Germline CDR1 and CDR2: MNHNS and SASEGT. The CDR3 is 16 amino acids.

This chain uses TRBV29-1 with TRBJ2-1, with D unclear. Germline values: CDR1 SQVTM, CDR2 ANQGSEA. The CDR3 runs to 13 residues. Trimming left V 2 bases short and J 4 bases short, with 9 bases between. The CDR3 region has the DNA TGCAGCGTTGAACATCAAATTTACAATGAGCAGTTCTTC. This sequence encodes CSVEHQIYNEQFF.

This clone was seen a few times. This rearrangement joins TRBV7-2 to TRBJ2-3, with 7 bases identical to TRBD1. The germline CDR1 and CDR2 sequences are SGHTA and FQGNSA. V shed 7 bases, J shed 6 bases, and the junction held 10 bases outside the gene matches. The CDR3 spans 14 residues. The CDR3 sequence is CASTRDRVTDTQYF. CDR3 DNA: TGTGCCAGCACCCGAGACAGGGTCACGGATACGCAGTATTTT.

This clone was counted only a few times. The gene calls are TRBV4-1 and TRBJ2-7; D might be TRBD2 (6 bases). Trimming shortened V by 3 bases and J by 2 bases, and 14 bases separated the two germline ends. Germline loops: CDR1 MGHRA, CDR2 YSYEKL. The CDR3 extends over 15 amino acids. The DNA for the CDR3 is TGCGCCAGCAGCCAGAACCAGGACTATGCCTACGAGCAGTACTTC. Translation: CASSQNQDYAYEQYF.